One and the same sample provided the 25 T cell receptor beta chains below, sequenced in a study of T cell changes during pregnancy in multiple sclerosis. The method was immunoSEQ multiplex PCR; TCRdb's version includes in-frame clones alone and lacks a portion of them. The profile shows approximately 74,000 clones, 85% to 95% of them singletons. The source was peripheral blood, collected before pregnancy. The receptors were sampled from a female donor with multiple sclerosis, enrolled in a pregnancy study.

This clone was counted once. The J gene is TRBJ1-2, the V gene TRBV4-2; 10 bases align to TRBD1. Germline-derived CDR1 and CDR2 are LGHNA and YNFKEQ. CDR3 length: 16 amino acids. V lost 5 bases and J lost 3; bases outside the gene matches: 9. The CDR3 is CASSTNSDRGDYGYTF. The CDR3 DNA reads as TGTGCCAGCAGCACGAACTCGGACAGGGGGGACTATGGCTACACCTTC.

This chain connects TRBV28 to TRBJ2-1, with D possibly TRBD1 on 6 matching bases. The CDR3 spans 12 residues. V was cut by 6 bases and J by 8 bases, with 11 bases left in between. Germline CDR1 is MDHEN and CDR2 is SYDVKM. CDR3 in amino acids: CASRQGWDEQFF. The CDR3 DNA sequence: TGTGCCAGCAGACAGGGATGGGATGAGCAGTTCTTC.

The rearrangement links TRBV6-6 to TRBJ2-7, with 7 positions matching TRBD2. With 7 bases clipped from V and 7 bases from J, the junction kept 13 bases outside the gene matches. The CDR3 loop spans 14 amino acids. From germline, CDR1 is MNHNY and CDR2 SVGAGI (reference sequence). The CDR3 protein is CASTPGGRAKEQYF. CDR3 in DNA: TGTGCCAGCACCCCCGGAGGGAGGGCCAAGGAGCAGTACTTC.

This rearrangement joins TRBV10-3 to TRBJ2-7; 7 bases agree with TRBD2. CDR3 length: 16 amino acids. V trimming: 6 bases; J trimming: 0 bases; junction bases outside the gene matches: 11. The germline V gene has CDR1 ENHRY and CDR2 SYGVKD. This CDR3 is CAIRPMGGGSSYEQYF. The CDR3 DNA is TGTGCCATCAGACCCATGGGGGGGGGAAGCTCCTACGAGCAGTACTTC.

The V call is TRBV5-5, the J call TRBJ1-4, with D perhaps TRBD1 (6 bases). The V and J ends lost 4 bases and 0 bases respectively, with 13 bases between them. The CDR3 totals 16 residues. The germline V gene has CDR1 SGHKS and CDR2 YYEKEE (reference sequence). The CDR3 spells CASSSTGTTTNEKLFF. The CDR3 DNA is TGTGCCAGCAGCAGCACCGGGACAACAACTAATGAAAAACTGTTTTTT.

This clone came up once. The chain employs TRBV11-2 and TRBJ2-7; 7 bases are a match to TRBD2. The trim removed 0 bases at V and 2 bases at J, leaving 4 bases unmatched. Germline V gives CDR1 SGHAT, CDR2 FQNNGV. The CDR3 covers 15 residues. The CDR3 spells CASSLEGLHTYEQYF. The CDR3 bases are TGTGCCAGCAGCTTAGAGGGACTACACACCTACGAGCAGTACTTC. The whole variable domain, filled in from reference TRBV11-2 and TRBJ2-7, reads EAGVAQSPRYKIIEKRQSVAFWCNPISGHATLYWYQQILGQGPKLLIQFQNNGVVDDSQLPKDRFSAERLKGVDSTLKIQPAKLEDSAVYLCASSLEGLHTYEQYFGPGTRLTVT.

The J gene is TRBJ2-1, the V gene TRBV7-9; D not certain. CDR3 length: 19 residues. V gave up 4 bases and J gave up 0 bases, with 22 bases separating them. Germline CDR1 and CDR2: SEHNR and FQNEAQ (reference sequence). The CDR3 loop is CASSSPSGYTGSSYNEQFF. DNA of the CDR3: TGTGCCAGCAGCTCCCCCTCGGGTTACACGGGTAGCTCCTACAATGAGCAGTTCTTC.

V usage is TRBV5-5 and J usage is TRBJ2-7; weak D call: TRBD1 (5 bases). Germline-derived CDR1 and CDR2 are SGHKS and YYEKEE (reference sequence). The CDR3 has 14 amino acids. V dropped 2 bases and J dropped 1 base, with 10 bases sitting between them. The CDR3 spells CASSFLGRSYEQYF. DNA for the CDR3: TGTGCCAGCAGCTTTCTGGGGCGATCCTACGAGCAGTACTTC.

This clone was counted once. The rearrangement uses TRBV5-5 and TRBJ2-7, with D maybe TRBD1 (6 bases). This CDR3 has 14 amino acids. V was pared by 0 bases and J by 7 bases, with 14 bases between. The germline CDR1 and CDR2 sequences are SGHKS and YYEKEE (reference sequence). CDR3: CASSLEGHSWEQYF. DNA for the CDR3: TGTGCCAGCAGCTTGGAGGGACATTCGTGGGAGCAGTACTTC. Full variable domain (missing parts from reference TRBV5-5 and TRBJ2-7): DAGVTQSPTHLIKTRGQQVTLRCSPISGHKSVSWYQQVLGQGPQFIFQYYEKEERGRGNFPDRFSARQFPNYSSELNVNALLLGDSALYLCASSLEGHSWEQYFGPGTRLTVT.

With regard to this clone: One junction end disagrees with the germline gene, perhaps due to a read error. The rearrangement links TRBV6-1 to TRBJ1-3; 7 bases align to TRBD1. The germline V gene has CDR1 MNHNS and CDR2 SASEGT. CDR3 length equals 13 residues. CDR3 residues: CAGSERQGGTIYF. The CDR3, as DNA: TGTGCCGGCAGTGAACGACAGGGAGGAACCATATATTTT.

The CDR3 DNA follows: TGTGCCAGCAGTTACCTAGGACAGCACTATGGCTACACCTTC. The encoded protein is CASSYLGQHYGYTF. The rearrangement uses TRBV6-6 and TRBJ1-2; the D gene is possibly TRBD1 (6 bases). Deletions cut 2 bases from V and 3 bases from J, with 10 bases between. The length of the CDR3 is 14 residues. Germline CDR1 is MNHNY and CDR2 is SVGAGI (reference sequence).

V usage is TRBV19 and J usage is TRBJ2-2, with 7 bases aligning to TRBD2. With 10 bases clipped from V and 5 bases from J, the junction kept 16 bases outside the gene matches. From germline, CDR1 is LNHDA and CDR2 SQIVND (reference sequence). There are 16 residues in the CDR3. The CDR3 here is CAIGAVGGRGTGELFF. CDR3 bases: TGTGCCATCGGCGCGGTAGGCGGGAGAGGTACCGGGGAGCTGTTTTTT.

The gene calls are TRBV28 and TRBJ1-2, with D possibly TRBD1 on 6 matching bases. Trimming pared 11 bases from V and 2 bases from J, leaving 15 bases between. This CDR3 spans 13 amino acids. Germline V gene lookup returns CDR1 MDHEN and CDR2 SYDVKM. CDR3 sequence: CASKTTGNYGYTF. In nucleotides, the CDR3 is TGTGCCTCCAAAACAACAGGGAACTATGGCTACACCTTC.

V and J are TRBV19 and TRBJ2-3; 7 nucleotides match TRBD1. The CDR3 totals 15 residues. V lost 7 bases, J lost 0 bases, and 7 bases stayed unmatched. Germline V gives CDR1 LNHDA, CDR2 SQIVND (reference sequence). CDR3 loop: CASTSGTASTDTQYF. The CDR3 region has the DNA TGTGCCAGTACCTCCGGGACAGCTAGCACAGATACGCAGTATTTT.

This chain connects TRBV5-4 to TRBJ1-2, with D tentatively TRBD1 (6 bases). This CDR3 has 13 residues. V was shortened by 4 bases and J by 6 bases, with 13 bases between the two germline ends. Germline CDR1 SGHNT, CDR2 YYREEE (reference sequence). The CDR3 spells CASSPTGKNGYTF. CDR3 nucleotides: TGTGCCAGCAGCCCGACAGGCAAAAATGGCTACACCTTC.

The chain joins TRBV7-9 to TRBJ2-2, with 7 bases that match TRBD2. V was pared by 2 bases and J by 3 bases, with 0 bases of the junction left unmatched. The CDR3 runs to 14 residues. Germline V gene sequence: CDR1 SEHNR, CDR2 FQNEAQ (reference sequence). DNA of the CDR3: TGTGCCAGCAGCTTACTAGCGGACACCGGGGAGCTGTTTTTT. Encoded protein: CASSLLADTGELFF. Variable domain in full (rest from reference TRBV7-9 and TRBJ2-2): DTGVSQNPRHKITKRGQNVTFRCDPISEHNRLYWYRQTLGQGPEFLTYFQNEAQLEKSRLLSDRFSAERPKGSFSTLEIQRTEQGDSAMYLCASSLLADTGELFFGEGSRLTVL.

This clone was counted between two and nine times. The chain recombines TRBV11-3 with TRBJ2-1, with TRBD2 matching over 11 bases. The CDR3 covers 17 residues. Germline assignment: CDR1 SGHNT and CDR2 YENEEA. Losses at the gene ends were 2 bases for V and 7 bases for J; bases not matched to a gene: 10. The CDR3 nucleotides are TGTGCCAGCAGCTTATTTTGGCTAGCGGGAGGAGAGAATGAGCAGTTCTTC. Protein: CASSLFWLAGGENEQFF.

For the CDR3, the DNA is TGCGCCAGCAGCGGGGGCCCCCCTGAAGAAGCTTTCTTT. It translates to CASSGGPPEEAFF. This chain connects TRBV5-1 to TRBJ1-1; tentative D call: TRBD1 (6 bases). The V end lost 4 bases, the J end lost 8 bases, and 15 bases lay between the germline ends. The CDR3 length is 13 residues. Germline CDR1 and CDR2: SGHRS and YFSETQ.

The J gene is TRBJ1-2, the V gene TRBV11-2; the D gene is possibly TRBD1 (5 bases). CDR3 length: 16 amino acids. Between the trimmed V and J ends, which lost 2 bases and 2 bases, there was a span of 15 bases. Germline V lookup: CDR1 SGHAT, CDR2 FQNNGV. The CDR3 here is CASSLIGGRGNYGYTF. The CDR3 DNA reads as TGTGCCAGCAGCTTAATCGGAGGGCGGGGGAACTATGGCTACACCTTC.

This clone was observed once. The chain has TRBV7-2 and TRBJ2-5; D not resolved. CDR1 is SGHTA, CDR2 FQGNSA, per germline. The CDR3 covers 14 residues. Trimming took off 1 base at V and 4 bases at J, with 10 bases between the two ends. The DNA of the CDR3 is TGTGCCAGCAGCTTAGGGCCCTCGTCAGAGACCCAGTACTTC. Translating gives CASSLGPSSETQYF.

V gene TRBV11-1 combines with J gene TRBJ2-7; TRBD1 is a possible D gene (7 bases). Germline V gene lookup returns CDR1 SGHAT and CDR2 FQDESV (reference sequence). Trimming shortened V by 2 bases and J by 0 bases, and 11 bases separated the two germline ends. The CDR3 consists of 15 residues. CDR3 amino acids: CASSLQGGISYEQYF. As DNA, the CDR3 is TGTGCCAGCAGCTTACAGGGGGGAATCTCCTACGAGCAGTACTTC.

This rearrangement joins TRBV19 to TRBJ1-3, with 7 bases lining up with TRBD1. This CDR3 region has 16 residues. Trimming took 5 bases from V and 4 from J; bases not matched to a gene: 11. Germline assignment: CDR1 LNHDA and CDR2 SQIVND (reference sequence). The CDR3 DNA follows: TGTGCCAGTAGTTCTCGGAGGGGGCAATCCGGAAACACCATATATTTT. This gives the protein CASSSRRGQSGNTIYF.

The DNA for the CDR3 is TGTGCCAGCAGTTTGAGACAGGGGGACATGGAGACCCAGTACTTC. It translates to CASSLRQGDMETQYF. The chain employs TRBV28 and TRBJ2-5; 9 bases line up with TRBD1. Trimming took 3 bases from V and 5 from J; bases not matched to a gene: 7. CDR3 length: 15 residues. Per the germline V gene, CDR1 is MDHEN and CDR2 is SYDVKM.

This clone was counted a single time. The chain recombines TRBV6-1 with TRBJ2-3; 8 nucleotides line up with TRBD2. The V gene end was trimmed by 2 bases and the J gene end by 5 bases; junction bases not matched to a gene: 12. Looked up from germline, CDR1 is MNHNS and CDR2 is SASEGT. The CDR3 is made up of 17 amino acids. The CDR3, as DNA: TGTGCCAGCAGTGAATCCCGGGGGGGGAGCAGGGGAGATACGCAGTATTTT. It yields the protein CASSESRGGSRGDTQYF.

V and J are TRBV9 and TRBJ2-5; tentatively, D is TRBD1 (6 bases). This CDR3 is 14 amino acids long. Germline lookup yields CDR1 SGDLS and CDR2 YYNGEE. V dropped 4 bases and J dropped 5 bases, with 15 bases sitting between them. The CDR3 region is CASSLSQGPETQYF. CDR3 nucleotide sequence: TGTGCCAGCAGCCTAAGTCAGGGGCCGGAGACCCAGTACTTC.